There are a few counts of the clone carrying this T cell receptor beta chain. These data belong to a study of early T cells in non-severe SARS-CoV-2 infection. Overall study: Bulk RNA taken from unsorted whole blood was sequenced, leaving chains unpaired.

Trimming cost V 1 base and J 2 bases; bases outside gene matches: 1. This CDR3 is 15 amino acids long. The V gene's germline CDR1 is MGHDK and CDR2 SYGVNS. Separate cDNA molecules each had unique molecular identifiers attached to them. TCRdb passed the 5' RACE reads through MiXCR, listing each CDR3 protein once. In the table there are approximately 63,000 distinct CDR3 sequences, 5.9% of which are singletons. The J gene is TRBJ2-2, the V gene TRBV25-1; TRBD1 matches at 7 bases. The source material was whole blood, sampled at baseline. This TCR derives from an adult who was a healthcare worker with PCR-confirmed SARS-CoV-2 infection or an uninfected control (not recorded which). CDR3 sequence (DNA): TGTGCCAGCAGTGAATCAGGGGGAAACACCGGGGAGCTGTTTTTT. Translation: CASSESGGNTGELFF.